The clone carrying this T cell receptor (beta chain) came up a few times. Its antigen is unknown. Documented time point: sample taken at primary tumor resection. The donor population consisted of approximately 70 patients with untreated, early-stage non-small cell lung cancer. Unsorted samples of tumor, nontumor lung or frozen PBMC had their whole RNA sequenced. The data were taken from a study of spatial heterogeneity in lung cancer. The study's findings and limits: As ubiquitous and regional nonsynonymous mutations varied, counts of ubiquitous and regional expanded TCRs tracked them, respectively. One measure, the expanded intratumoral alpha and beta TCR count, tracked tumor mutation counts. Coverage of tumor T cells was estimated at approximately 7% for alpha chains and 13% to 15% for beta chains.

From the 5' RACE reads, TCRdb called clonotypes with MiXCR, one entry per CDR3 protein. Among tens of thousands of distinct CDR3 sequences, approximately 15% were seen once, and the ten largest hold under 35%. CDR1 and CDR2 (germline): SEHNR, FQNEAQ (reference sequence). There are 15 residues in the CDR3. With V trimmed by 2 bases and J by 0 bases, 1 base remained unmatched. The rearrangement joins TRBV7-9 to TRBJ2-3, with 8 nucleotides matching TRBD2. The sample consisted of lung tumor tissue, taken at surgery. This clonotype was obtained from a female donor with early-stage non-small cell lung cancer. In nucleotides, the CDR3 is TGTGCCAGCAGCTTAACTAGCGGTAGCACAGATACGCAGTATTTT. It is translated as CASSLTSGSTDTQYF.